This section outlines one TCR beta chain sequence together with its context. The antigen is unknown. This entry is derived from a study of regulatory T cells in long-lasting Graves disease. The study, taken as a whole, reports: TCR diversity was lower in persistent Graves' patients (versus newly diagnosed ones).

With iRepertoire HTBI primers and Arm-PCR of CDR3 regions, TCR beta libraries were built. TCRdb reprocessed the multiplex PCR reads via MiXCR and lists one record per CDR3 protein. This sample has fewer than 650,000 distinct CDR3 sequences, with about 15% found just once. V was cut by 0 bases and J by 4 bases, with 16 bases left in between. CDR1 SGDLS and CDR2 YYNGEE come from the germline V gene. The CDR3 has 16 amino acids. Time point noted: newly diagnosed GD, antithyroid drugs for less than 3 months. The TCR library was prepared using RNA isolated from PBMCs. The data were also submitted as part of a second study, on T cells in Graves' hyperthyroidism and ophthalmopathy. That work adds: Graves' hyperthyroidism qualified as stable when ophthalmopathy did not progress within 18 months. Patients aged 18 to 65 had newly diagnosed hyperthyroidism of under 2 months' duration.

This TCR was sampled from a man younger than 30 with Graves disease. J is TRBJ2-5 and V is TRBV9; unclear D gene. The sample in question was peripheral blood mononuclear cells (PBMCs), obtained at new diagnosis, from a patient treated with antithyroid drugs. The CDR3 bases are TGTGCCAGCAGCGTAGGAGGCGGCCTAGGTCGAGAGACCCAGTACTTC. This codes for CASSVGGGLGRETQYF.